This TCR beta chain originates from a study of CD4 T cells in relation to SARS-CoV-2 and coronaviruses. The overall study: PBMCs were cultured with antigen for less than twelve days before TCR beta sequencing. Negative control cultures got HIV-1 Nef peptides or no peptide.

Unexposed donor CD4+ T cells date from about 2011-2018, before the COVID-19 pandemic. CD4+ T cells were isolated from the cells after about ten days of culture. Cultures received half-medium IL-2 refreshes on days 3 and 7. The data were produced by immunoSEQ multiplex PCR, yet TCRdb's version contains in-frame clones alone and is incomplete. Here the sample spans 16,000 or so clones, 65% to 85% being singletons. With regard to this clone: Its antigen is unidentified.

CDR1 is MNHNY and CDR2 is SVGAGI in the germline V gene (reference sequence). The V gene end was trimmed by 5 bases and the J gene end by 2 bases; junction bases not matched to a gene: 8. CDR3 length: 17 residues. The chain has TRBV6-6 and TRBJ2-3, with TRBD2 identical over 12 bases. This clonotype was obtained from a human donor in good health. Material for sequencing was CD4+ T cells from PBMCs, cultured in vitro. In DNA, the CDR3 is TGTGCCAGCAGTCCCCGTTCTAGCGGGAGGGCCACAGATACGCAGTATTTT. This sequence encodes CASSPRSSGRATDTQYF.